This T cell receptor (beta chain) was sequenced in a study of chemoradiotherapy in HPV16-positive cancers. Whole-study results and caveats: In HPV16-positive patients, HPV-responsive T-cell expansion tracked better recurrence-free survival. Candidate HPV-specific clones and E7-related TCR motifs grew in tumor during treatment.

Germline V lookup: CDR1 MNHEY, CDR2 SVGAGI. The CDR3 covers 14 residues. V shed 2 bases and J shed 3 bases, with 8 bases lying between them. Measured with immunoSEQ multiplex PCR; TCRdb has only the in-frame clones, and not every one. Found here are around 23,000 clones, over 85% of them singletons; the top ten hold approximately 5.8%. A word on this clone: Its cognate antigen is unknown.

The material was blood, obtained from a patient who underwent chemoradiotherapy. This clonotype originated in a human donor with HPV-associated anogenital cancer. The genes are TRBV6-5 and TRBJ1-3, with D unresolved. For the CDR3, the DNA is TGTGCCAGCAGTTACCGGGCGGGTGGAAACACCATATATTTT. Encoded protein: CASSYRAGGNTIYF.